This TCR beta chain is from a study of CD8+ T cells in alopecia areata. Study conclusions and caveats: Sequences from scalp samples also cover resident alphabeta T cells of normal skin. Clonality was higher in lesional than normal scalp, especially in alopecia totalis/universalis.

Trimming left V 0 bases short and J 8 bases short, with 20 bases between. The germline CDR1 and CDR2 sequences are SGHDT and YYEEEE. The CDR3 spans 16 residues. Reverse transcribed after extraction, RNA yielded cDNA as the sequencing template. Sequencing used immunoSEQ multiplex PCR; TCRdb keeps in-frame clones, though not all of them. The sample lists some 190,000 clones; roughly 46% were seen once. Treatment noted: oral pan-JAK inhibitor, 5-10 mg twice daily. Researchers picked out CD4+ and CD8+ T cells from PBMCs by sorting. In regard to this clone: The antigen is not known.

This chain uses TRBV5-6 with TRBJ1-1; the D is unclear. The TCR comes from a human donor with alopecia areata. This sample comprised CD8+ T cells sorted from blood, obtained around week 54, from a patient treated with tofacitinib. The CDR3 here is CASSLVSGGEDFEAFF. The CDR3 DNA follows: TGTGCCAGCAGCTTGGTATCTGGCGGAGAAGACTTCGAAGCTTTCTTT. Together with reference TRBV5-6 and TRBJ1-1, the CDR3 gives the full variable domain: DAGVTQSPTHLIKTRGQQVTLRCSPKSGHDTVSWYQQALGQGPQFIFQYYEEEERQRGNFPDRFSGHQFPNYSSELNVNALLLGDSALYLCASSLVSGGEDFEAFFGQGTRLTVV.